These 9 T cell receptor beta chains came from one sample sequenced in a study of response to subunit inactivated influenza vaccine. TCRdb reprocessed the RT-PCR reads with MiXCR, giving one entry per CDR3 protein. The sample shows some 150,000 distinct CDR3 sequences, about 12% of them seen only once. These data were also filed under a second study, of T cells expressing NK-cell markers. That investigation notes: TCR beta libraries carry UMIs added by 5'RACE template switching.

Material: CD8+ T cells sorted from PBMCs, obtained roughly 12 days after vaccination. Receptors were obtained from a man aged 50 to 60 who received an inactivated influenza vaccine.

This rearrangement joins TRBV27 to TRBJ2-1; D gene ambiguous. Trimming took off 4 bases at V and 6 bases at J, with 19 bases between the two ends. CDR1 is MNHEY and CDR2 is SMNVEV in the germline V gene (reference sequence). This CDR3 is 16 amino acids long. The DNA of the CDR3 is TGTGCCAGCAGTTCGATAGGAATACGGGTTCCCAATGAGCAGTTCTTC. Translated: CASSSIGIRVPNEQFF.

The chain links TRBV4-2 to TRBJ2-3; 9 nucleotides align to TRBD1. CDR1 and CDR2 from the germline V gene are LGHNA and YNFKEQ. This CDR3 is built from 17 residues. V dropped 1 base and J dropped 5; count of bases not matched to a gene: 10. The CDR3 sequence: CASSQAPGQGLEDTQYF. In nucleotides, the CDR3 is TGTGCCAGCAGCCAAGCTCCGGGACAGGGCCTTGAAGATACGCAGTATTTT.

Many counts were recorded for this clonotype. The CDR3 protein is CASSGYGYTF. CDR3 bases: TGTGCCAGCAGCGGATATGGCTACACCTTC. The rearrangement links TRBV25-1 to TRBJ1-2; D remains ambiguous. This CDR3 contains 10 residues. Germline CDR1 reads MGHDK; CDR2 reads SYGVNS. V was cut by 6 bases and J by 5 bases, with 4 bases left in between.

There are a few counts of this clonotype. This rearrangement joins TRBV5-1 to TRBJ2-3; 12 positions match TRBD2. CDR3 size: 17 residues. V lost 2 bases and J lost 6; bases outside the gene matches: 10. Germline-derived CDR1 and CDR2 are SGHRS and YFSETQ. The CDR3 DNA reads TGCGCCAGCAGCTTTACACTGACTAGCGGGAGTGGGGATACGCAGTATTTT. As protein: CASSFTLTSGSGDTQYF.

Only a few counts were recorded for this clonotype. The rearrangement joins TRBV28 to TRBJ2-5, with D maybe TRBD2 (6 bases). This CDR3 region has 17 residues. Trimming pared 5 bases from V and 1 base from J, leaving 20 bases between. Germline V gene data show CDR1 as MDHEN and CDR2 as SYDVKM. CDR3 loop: CASSPPRPGTSQETQYF. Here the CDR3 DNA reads TGTGCCAGCAGTCCACCCCGCCCCGGGACTTCCCAAGAGACCCAGTACTTC.

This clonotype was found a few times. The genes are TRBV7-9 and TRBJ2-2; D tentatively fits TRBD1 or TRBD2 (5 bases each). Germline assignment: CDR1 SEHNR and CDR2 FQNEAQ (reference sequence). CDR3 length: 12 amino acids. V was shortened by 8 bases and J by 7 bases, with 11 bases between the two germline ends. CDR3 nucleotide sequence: TGTGCCAGCTGGGGGTATAACGGGGAGCTGTTTTTT. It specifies CASWGYNGELFF.

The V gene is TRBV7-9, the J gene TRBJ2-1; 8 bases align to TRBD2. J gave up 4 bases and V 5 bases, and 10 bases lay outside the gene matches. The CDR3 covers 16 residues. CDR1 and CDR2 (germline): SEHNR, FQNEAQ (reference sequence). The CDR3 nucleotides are TGTGCCAGCAGCCCCCAAGCGGGGGAGTCGTACAATGAGCAGTTCTTC. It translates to CASSPQAGESYNEQFF.

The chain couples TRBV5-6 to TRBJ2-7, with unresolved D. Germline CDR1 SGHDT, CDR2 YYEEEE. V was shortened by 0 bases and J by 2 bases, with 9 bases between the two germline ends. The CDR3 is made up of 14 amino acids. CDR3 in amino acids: CASSLGYRTYEQYF. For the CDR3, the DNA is TGTGCCAGCAGCTTGGGATATAGAACCTACGAGCAGTACTTC.

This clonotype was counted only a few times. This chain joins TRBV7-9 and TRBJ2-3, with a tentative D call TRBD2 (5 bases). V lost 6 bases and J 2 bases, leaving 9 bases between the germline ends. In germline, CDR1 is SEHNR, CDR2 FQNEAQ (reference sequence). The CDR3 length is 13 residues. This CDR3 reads CASRTGNTDTQYF. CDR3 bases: TGTGCCAGCAGAACCGGGAACACAGATACGCAGTATTTT.